The clone carrying this T cell receptor (beta chain) was seen a few times. The data originate from a study of human T cells and chemical hapten exposure. Trimming shortened V by 4 bases and J by 8 bases, and 6 bases separated the two germline ends. There are 11 residues in the CDR3. The germline CDR1 and CDR2 sequences are MNHEY and SVGAGI. The time point denotes: pre-sensitization, week 0. Documented treatment: therapeutic diphenylcyclopropenone sensitization with weekly scalp DPC. TCRdb called the RACE reads again in MiXCR, with one record for every CDR3 protein. The sample contains about 51,000 distinct CDR3 sequences, about 9% of which appear only once.

This specimen was whole blood, taken in connection with sensitization to the hapten diphenylcyclopropenone (DPC). The V and J genes are TRBV6-5 and TRBJ2-1, with D possibly TRBD2 on 5 matching bases. The clonotype was recovered from a middle-aged woman with alopecia areata. Some clones in this sample may be carry-over from other donors' samples. CDR3 residues: CASSLRDEQFF. DNA for the CDR3: TGTGCCAGCAGTTTGCGGGATGAGCAGTTCTTC.